A single sample gave rise to the 32 T cell receptor beta chains below, sequenced in a study of shared clonotypes between healthy human individuals. Method: immunoSEQ multiplex PCR; TCRdb's copy keeps in-frame clones and lacks some. The sample includes about 1.9 million clones, 80% to 95% of them seen just once. Terminally differentiated effector memory CD45RA+ cells were excluded by CCR7 positive selection of CD45RO-negative cells. Sequencing was carried out using naive CD8+ T cells from PBMCs. These receptors all come from a man younger than 30 in good health. Some clones in this sample may be carry-over from other donors' samples.

This chain links TRBV9 with TRBJ2-2, with 7 bases identical to TRBD1. V trimming: 2 bases; J trimming: 3 bases; junction bases outside the gene matches: 7. CDR3 length: 16 amino acids. Germline lookup yields CDR1 SGDLS and CDR2 YYNGEE. This chain's CDR3 is CASSVEPGQHTGELFF. The CDR3 DNA reads TGTGCCAGCAGCGTGGAACCGGGACAGCACACCGGGGAGCTGTTTTTT. The full variable domain, its missing parts supplied by reference TRBV9 and TRBJ2-2, is DSGVTQTPKHLITATGQRVTLRCSPRSGDLSVYWYQQSLDQGLQFLIQYYNGEERAKGNILERFSAQQFPDLHSELNLSSLELGDSALYFCASSVEPGQHTGELFFGEGSRLTVL.

The V gene is TRBV11-3, the J gene TRBJ1-1, with D unresolved. V was pared by 4 bases and J by 1 base, with 10 bases between. This CDR3 comprises 14 residues. Germline CDR1 is SGHNT and CDR2 is YENEEA. In DNA, the CDR3 is TGTGCCAGCAGCTCACGCGAGGGGAACACTGAAGCTTTCTTT. Translating gives CASSSREGNTEAFF.

The gene calls are TRBV7-9 and TRBJ2-1, with 8 bases matching TRBD1. The CDR3 has 15 amino acids. The germline gives CDR1 SEHNR, CDR2 FQNEAQ (reference sequence). Germline trimming cut 1 base from V and 7 bases from J; bases unmatched to any gene: 6. The DNA of the CDR3 is TGTGCCAGCAGCTTAGGCCAGGGGGCTAAAAATGAGCAGTTCTTC. Protein product: CASSLGQGAKNEQFF.

CDR3 sequence: CASSLLSSGPSYNEQFF. In DNA, the CDR3 is TGTGCCAGCAGCTTATTGTCTAGCGGGCCCTCCTACAATGAGCAGTTCTTC. This rearrangement joins TRBV7-9 to TRBJ2-1, with 8 bases matching TRBD2. J was trimmed by 0 bases and V by 2 bases; bases with no gene match: 6. The germline V gene encodes CDR1 SEHNR and CDR2 FQNEAQ (reference sequence). The CDR3 runs to 17 residues. The variable domain in full, completed from reference TRBV7-9 and TRBJ2-1, reads DTGVSQNPRHKITKRGQNVTFRCDPISEHNRLYWYRQTLGQGPEFLTYFQNEAQLEKSRLLSDRFSAERPKGSFSTLEIQRTEQGDSAMYLCASSLLSSGPSYNEQFFGPGTRLTVL.

J is TRBJ2-2 and V is TRBV2, with TRBD2 matching over 7 bases. V shed 7 bases, J shed 5 bases, and the junction held 10 bases outside the gene matches. The CDR3 runs 15 residues. Germline V gene data show CDR1 as SNHLY and CDR2 as FYNNEI. CDR3 protein: CASKLLGEGTGELFF. In nucleotides, the CDR3 is TGTGCCAGCAAACTTCTAGGGGAGGGAACCGGGGAGCTGTTTTTT.

V gene TRBV4-1 combines with J gene TRBJ1-5, with D possibly being TRBD1 (5 bases). Germline V lookup: CDR1 MGHRA, CDR2 YSYEKL. This CDR3 is built from 18 residues. V lost 1 base, J lost 5 bases, and 21 bases lay in between. The CDR3 loop reads CASSQVGRTWGSYQPQHF. The CDR3 DNA is TGCGCCAGCAGCCAAGTAGGAAGGACATGGGGGAGCTATCAGCCCCAGCATTTT.

Regarding this clone: The germline gene is not matched at one end of the junction; a read error may be the cause. The chain recombines TRBV7-9 with TRBJ2-1, with 7 bases matching TRBD2. The CDR3 covers 10 residues. Germline values: CDR1 SEHNR, CDR2 FQNEAQ (reference sequence). This chain's CDR3 is CASSKRDGLF. CDR3 DNA sequence: TGTGCCAGCAGCAAGCGGGACGGGCTCTTC.

This clone has a single count. The chain couples TRBV7-9 to TRBJ1-1; 7 positions agree with TRBD1. The CDR3 sequence is 13 residues long. The V and J ends lost 5 bases and 4 bases, in that order; junction bases with no gene match: 4. Germline CDR1 SEHNR, CDR2 FQNEAQ (reference sequence). The CDR3 loop reads CASSRPGGTEAFF. The CDR3 nucleotides read TGTGCCAGCAGCCGACCAGGGGGCACTGAAGCTTTCTTT.

This chain connects TRBV13 to TRBJ1-2, with a possible D match to TRBD1 (6 bases). This CDR3 has 17 residues. V was cut by 1 base and J by 0 bases, with 15 bases left in between. From germline, CDR1 is PRHDT and CDR2 FYEKMQ (reference sequence). In nucleotides, the CDR3 is TGTGCCAGCAGCTTAGCGCGGACAGCTACCCCTAACTATGGCTACACCTTC. Amino acids: CASSLARTATPNYGYTF. Together with reference TRBV13 and TRBJ1-2, the CDR3 gives the full variable domain: AAGVIQSPRHLIKEKRETATLKCYPIPRHDTVYWYQQGPGQDPQFLISFYEKMQSDKGSIPDRFSAQQFSDYHSELNMSSLELGDSALYFCASSLARTATPNYGYTFGSGTRLTVV.

The chain joins TRBV27 to TRBJ2-1, with D possibly matching TRBD2 (6 bases). The ends were cut back, 4 bases at V and 0 bases at J, with 13 bases in the middle. CDR3 size: 16 residues. Germline loops: CDR1 MNHEY, CDR2 SMNVEV (reference sequence). CDR3 sequence (DNA): TGTGCCAGCAGTTCAGTCCGGGACTTCTCCTACAATGAGCAGTTCTTC. Translated: CASSSVRDFSYNEQFF.

This clone has a handful of counts. The sample carries other DNA sequences with the same CDR3. The chain recombines TRBV27 with TRBJ2-7; a weak D match, TRBD1 (5 bases). V shed 5 bases and J shed 2 bases, with 10 bases lying between them. This CDR3 is built from 13 residues. Germline assignment: CDR1 MNHEY and CDR2 SMNVEV (reference sequence). DNA for the CDR3: TGTGCCAGCAGTCCAGGGTCGGCCTACGAGCAGTACTTC. Translating it yields CASSPGSAYEQYF.

The rearrangement joins TRBV5-4 to TRBJ1-1, with a tentative D call TRBD1 (6 bases). This CDR3 comprises 15 residues. Germline assignment: CDR1 SGHNT and CDR2 YYREEE (reference sequence). V lost 3 bases and J 1 base, leaving 13 bases between the germline ends. The CDR3 sequence is CASSSTTGTNTEAFF. The CDR3 coding sequence is TGTGCCAGCAGCTCCACGACAGGAACGAACACTGAAGCTTTCTTT.

V is TRBV5-4 and J is TRBJ2-1, with a possible D match to TRBD2 (6 bases). This CDR3 comprises 20 residues. Germline CDR1 reads SGHNT; CDR2 reads YYREEE (reference sequence). V gave up 9 bases and J gave up 0 bases, with 31 bases separating them. The CDR3 bases are TGTGCCACCCAAGGATCCGGGACTCAAAGGACCTATAGCTCCTACAATGAGCAGTTCTTC. Translated, it gives CATQGSGTQRTYSSYNEQFF.

The genes are TRBV2 and TRBJ2-1; perhaps TRBD2 as D (6 bases). The CDR3 is 13 residues long. Germline V gene lookup returns CDR1 SNHLY and CDR2 FYNNEI. The ends were cut back, 10 bases at V and 4 bases at J, with 14 bases in the middle. CDR3 loop: CAMRGAGYNEQFF. The CDR3 region has the DNA TGTGCCATGCGCGGGGCCGGTTACAATGAGCAGTTCTTC.

This clone was counted between two and nine times. At the DNA level, this CDR3 is encoded by other sequences in the same sample as well. The chain has TRBV9 and TRBJ1-1; D remains ambiguous. The germline CDR1 and CDR2 sequences are SGDLS and YYNGEE. V lost 2 bases, J lost 2 bases, and 10 bases lay in between. This CDR3 has 14 residues. CDR3 loop: CASSVEGINTEAFF. The CDR3 DNA reads as TGTGCCAGCAGCGTGGAAGGCATTAACACTGAAGCTTTCTTT.

This rearrangement joins TRBV23-1 to TRBJ2-5; no clear D gene. TRBV23-1 is classed as an ORF, of uncertain function. The CDR3 is made up of 14 amino acids. Trimming left V 3 bases short and J 4 bases short, with 12 bases between. The CDR3: CASSHKEEGETQYF. The CDR3, as DNA: TGCGCCAGCAGTCATAAGGAAGAAGGAGAGACCCAGTACTTC.

The chain uses TRBV7-6 and TRBJ2-1, with 8 bases aligning to TRBD2. V trimming: 6 bases; J trimming: 8 bases; junction bases outside the gene matches: 12. Germline loops: CDR1 SGHVS, CDR2 FNYEAQ. The CDR3 extends over 15 amino acids. The CDR3 reads CASRRLATSNDEQFF. DNA of the CDR3: TGTGCCAGCAGGAGACTAGCGACATCGAATGATGAGCAGTTCTTC.

The rearrangement links TRBV19 to TRBJ1-1; D gene unclear. V dropped 5 bases and J dropped 0 bases, with 7 bases sitting between them. CDR3 length: 13 amino acids. CDR1 and CDR2 from the germline V gene are LNHDA and SQIVND (reference sequence). The CDR3 here is CASSDTVNTEAFF. The DNA for the CDR3 is TGTGCCAGTAGTGACACTGTGAACACTGAAGCTTTCTTT.

This sequence joins TRBV6-1 and TRBJ2-7; perhaps TRBD2 as D (6 bases). The CDR3 covers 14 residues. Germline values: CDR1 MNHNS, CDR2 SASEGT. The germline V and J ends were trimmed by 2 bases and 3 bases, with 11 bases remaining between them. This CDR3 reads CASSEYGGLYEQYF. The CDR3 bases are TGTGCCAGCAGTGAATACGGGGGACTCTACGAGCAGTACTTC.

The V call is TRBV28, the J call TRBJ1-2; D is unclear. Germline CDR1 is MDHEN and CDR2 is SYDVKM. The CDR3 has 11 residues. The germline V and J ends were trimmed by 3 bases and 5 bases, with 4 bases remaining between them. CDR3 amino acids: CASSFRYGYTF. The CDR3 nucleotides read TGTGCCAGCAGTTTTCGGTATGGCTACACCTTC.

The chain has TRBV11-2 and TRBJ2-1; 8 bases agree with TRBD1. CDR3 size: 14 residues. CDR1 is SGHAT, CDR2 FQNNGV, per germline. V lost 4 bases to trimming and J lost 3 bases; unmatched junction nucleotides: 2. CDR3 in amino acids: CASSSGTGYNEQFF. The CDR3 DNA is TGTGCCAGCAGCTCCGGGACAGGCTACAATGAGCAGTTCTTC.

Concerning this clone: The same CDR3 is also encoded by other DNA sequences in this sample. The chain uses TRBV28 and TRBJ2-7; 7 bases line up with TRBD1. The J segment lost 1 base and the V segment lost 4 bases, leaving 4 bases of the junction unmatched. This CDR3 has 14 amino acids. CDR1 and CDR2 (germline): MDHEN, SYDVKM. The CDR3 here is CASSSTGSSYEQYF. CDR3 nucleotide sequence: TGTGCCAGCAGTTCGACAGGGAGTTCCTACGAGCAGTACTTC.

The V call is TRBV5-4, the J call TRBJ2-3; D possibly corresponds to TRBD1 (5 bases). V was clipped by 0 bases and J by 6 bases, with 8 bases between them. CDR1 SGHNT and CDR2 YYREEE come from the germline V gene (reference sequence). The CDR3 loop spans 13 amino acids. The CDR3 protein is CASSLEPGDTQYF. CDR3 nucleotide sequence: TGTGCCAGCAGCTTGGAGCCAGGGGATACGCAGTATTTT.

This clone was detected once. V and J are TRBV5-1 and TRBJ2-5; 9 bases align to TRBD2. The last part of the DNA fits TRBJ2-7 better; the J call may be wrong. Germline V gene lookup returns CDR1 SGHRS and CDR2 YFSETQ. CDR3 size: 14 residues. In DNA form, the CDR3 reads TGCGCCAGCAGGAACCCGACTAGCGGCTACGAGCAGTACTTC. Translating it yields CASRNPTSGYEQYF.

The chain carries TRBV11-2 and TRBJ2-7; no reliable D call. The CDR3 covers 14 residues. Germline-derived CDR1 and CDR2 are SGHAT and FQNNGV. Trimming took off 3 bases at V and 3 bases at J, with 12 bases between the two ends. The CDR3 is CASSLSEKGYEQYF. In DNA form, the CDR3 reads TGTGCCAGCAGCTTGAGCGAGAAGGGCTACGAGCAGTACTTC.

The genes are TRBV4-2 and TRBJ2-3; D possibly corresponds to TRBD2 (6 bases). V was cut by 1 base and J by 2 bases, with 19 bases left in between. CDR1 and CDR2 from the germline V gene are LGHNA and YNFKEQ. The CDR3 loop spans 18 amino acids. Here the CDR3 reads CASSQAPAGSGATDTQYF. The CDR3 DNA follows: TGTGCCAGCAGCCAAGCTCCGGCGGGTAGCGGAGCCACAGATACGCAGTATTTT.

Remarks on this clone: Within the sample, other DNA sequences also encode this same CDR3. The V call is TRBV27, the J call TRBJ2-1, with D tentatively TRBD1 or TRBD2 (5 bases each). The CDR3 sequence is 12 residues long. V was clipped by 3 bases and J by 10 bases, with 10 bases between them. The germline V gene encodes CDR1 MNHEY and CDR2 SMNVEV (reference sequence). CDR3 nucleotides: TGTGCCAGCAGTTTCCTAGCAGGGGAGCAGTTCTTC. Its protein is CASSFLAGEQFF.

The gene calls are TRBV11-2 and TRBJ2-3, with a weak D call TRBD2 (7 bases). V lost 6 bases and J lost 2, with 12 bases in between. The CDR3 is 14 residues long. The germline V gene encodes CDR1 SGHAT and CDR2 FQNNGV. DNA of the CDR3: TGTGCCAGCAGAAGGGGGGGTCACACAGATACGCAGTATTTT. Residues: CASRRGGHTDTQYF.

The chain uses TRBV5-1 and TRBJ2-5; no firm D call. V lost 0 bases to trimming and J lost 5 bases, with 5 bases between them. The CDR3 is 12 amino acids. CDR1 and CDR2 (germline): SGHRS, YFSETQ. CDR3 loop: CASSLVSETQYF. CDR3 in DNA: TGCGCCAGCAGCTTGGTTTCGGAGACCCAGTACTTC.

The chain couples TRBV6-1 to TRBJ1-5, with TRBD1 matching 11 bases. Trimming at V came to 6 bases and at J to 4 bases, leaving 2 bases not matched to a gene. The CDR3 spans 14 residues. Per the germline V gene, CDR1 is MNHNS and CDR2 is SASEGT. The CDR3 DNA reads as TGTGCCAGCAGGGGGACAGGGGGAAATCAGCCCCAGCATTTT. This codes for CASRGTGGNQPQHF.

The chain is built from TRBV27 and TRBJ2-3; the D is unclear. The ends were cut back, 3 bases at V and 5 bases at J, with 12 bases in the middle. The CDR3 is 14 residues long. Germline V gene data show CDR1 as MNHEY and CDR2 as SMNVEV (reference sequence). The chain's CDR3 is CASSFLGRGDTQYF. In nucleotides, the CDR3 is TGTGCCAGCAGTTTCCTTGGTCGCGGAGATACGCAGTATTTT.

The chain carries TRBV28 and TRBJ2-1; D is perhaps TRBD2 (5 bases). The CDR3 contains 19 residues. The V end lost 4 bases, the J end lost 0 bases, and 22 bases lay between the germline ends. The V gene's germline CDR1 is MDHEN and CDR2 SYDVKM. The CDR3 nucleotides read TGTGCCAGCAGTTCCCCGGTGGGTAGCGATAGGAGCTCCTACAATGAGCAGTTCTTC. It specifies CASSSPVGSDRSSYNEQFF. Full variable domain (remainder filled in from reference TRBV28 and TRBJ2-1): DVKVTQSSRYLVKRTGEKVFLECVQDMDHENMFWYRQDPGLGLRLIYFSYDVKMKEKGDIPEGYSVSREKKERFSLILESASTNQTSMYLCASSSPVGSDRSSYNEQFFGPGTRLTVL.